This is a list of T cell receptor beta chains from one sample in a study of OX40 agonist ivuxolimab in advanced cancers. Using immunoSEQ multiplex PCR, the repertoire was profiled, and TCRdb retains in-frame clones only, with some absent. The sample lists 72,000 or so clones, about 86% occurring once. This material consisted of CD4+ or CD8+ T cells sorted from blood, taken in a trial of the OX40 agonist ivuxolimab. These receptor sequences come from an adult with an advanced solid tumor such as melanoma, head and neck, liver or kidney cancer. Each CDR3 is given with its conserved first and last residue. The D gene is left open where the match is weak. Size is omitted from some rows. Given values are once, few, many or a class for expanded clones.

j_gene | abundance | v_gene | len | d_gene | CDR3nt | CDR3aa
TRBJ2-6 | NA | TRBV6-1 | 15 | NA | TGTGCCAGCAGTCCTAGAGTTTATGGGGCCAACGTCCTGACTTTC | CASSPRVYGANVLTF
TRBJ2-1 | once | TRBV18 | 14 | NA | TGTGCCAGCTCACCAAGAAGCTCCTACAATGAGCAGTTCTTC | CASSPRSSYNEQFF
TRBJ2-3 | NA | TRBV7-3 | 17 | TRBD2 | TGTGCCAGCAGCTGGGGACTAGCGGGGCTTAGCACAGATACGCAGTATTTT | CASSWGLAGLSTDTQYF
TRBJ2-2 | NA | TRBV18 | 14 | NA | TGTGCCAGCTCACCTGGACAGTACACCGGGGAGCTGTTTTTT | CASSPGQYTGELFF
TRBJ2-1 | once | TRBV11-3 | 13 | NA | TGTGCCAGCAGCTTAGGTTCCCACAATGAGCAGTTCTTC | CASSLGSHNEQFF
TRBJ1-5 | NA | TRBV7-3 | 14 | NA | TGTGCCAGTCGCTTGGTACAGATCAATCAGCCCCAGCATTTT | CASRLVQINQPQHF
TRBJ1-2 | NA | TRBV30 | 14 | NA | TGTGCCTGGATTGGGAGGGGAGCTAACTATGGCTACACCTTC | CAWIGRGANYGYTF
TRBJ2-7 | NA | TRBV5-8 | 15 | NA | TGTGCCAGCAGCTTGGGTGGGGTCAACCCCTACGAGCAGTACTTC | CASSLGGVNPYEQYF
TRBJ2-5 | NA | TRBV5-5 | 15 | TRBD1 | TGTGCCAGCAGCCGGACAGGGGGCGCGTCGGAGACCCAGTACTTC | CASSRTGGASETQYF
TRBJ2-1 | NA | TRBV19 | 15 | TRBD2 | TGTGCCAGTAGTAGGGGCGGGAGGGCCTTTGATGAGCAGTTCTTC | CASSRGGRAFDEQFF
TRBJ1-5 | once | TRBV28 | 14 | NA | TGTGCCAGCCTAATCCAGGGAGAAGGTCAGCCCCAGCATTTT | CASLIQGEGQPQHF
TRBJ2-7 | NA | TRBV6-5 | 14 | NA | TGTGCCAGCAGTGGGGGTAGCGGAGTCTACGTGCAGTACTTC | CASSGGSGVYVQYF
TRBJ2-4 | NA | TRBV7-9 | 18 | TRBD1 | TGTGCCAGCAGCCCACGGGACAGGGGAGTGAAAGCCAAAAACATTCAGTACTTC | CASSPRDRGVKAKNIQYF
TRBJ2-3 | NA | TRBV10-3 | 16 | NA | TGTGCCATCAGTGAGATCTGGCCGCGGGGCACAGATACGCAGTATTTT | CAISEIWPRGTDTQYF
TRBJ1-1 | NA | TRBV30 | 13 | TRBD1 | TGTGCCTGGGGTTTACAGGGGTTCACTGAAGCTTTCTTT | CAWGLQGFTEAFF
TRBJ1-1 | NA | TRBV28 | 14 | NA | TGTGCCAGCAGTGAGGTGAAGGTTAGCACTGAAGCTTTCTTT | CASSEVKVSTEAFF
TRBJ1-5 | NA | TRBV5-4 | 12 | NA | TGTGCCAGCAGTCAACAGGGTCAGCCCCAGCATTTT | CASSQQGQPQHF
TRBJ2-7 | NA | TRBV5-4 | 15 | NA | TGTGCCAGCAGCTCTACAGGGTATGGAACCTACGAGCAGTACTTC | CASSSTGYGTYEQYF
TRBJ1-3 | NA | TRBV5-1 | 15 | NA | TGCGCCAGCAGCTCGGACACCAACTCTGGAAACACCATATATTTT | CASSSDTNSGNTIYF
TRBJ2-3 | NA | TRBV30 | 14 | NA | TGTGCCTGGAGTGAGGGCTTTAGCACAGATACGCAGTATTTT | CAWSEGFSTDTQYF
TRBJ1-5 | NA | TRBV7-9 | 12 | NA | TGTGCCAGCAGCTCAAACAATCAGCCCCAGCATTTT | CASSSNNQPQHF
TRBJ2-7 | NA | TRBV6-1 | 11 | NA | TGTGCCAGCAGCAGAGCCTACGAGCAGTACTTC | CASSRAYEQYF
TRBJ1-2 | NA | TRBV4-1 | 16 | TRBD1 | TGCGCCAGCAGCCAAGAAGGATACAGGGGGCAATATGGCTACACCTTC | CASSQEGYRGQYGYTF
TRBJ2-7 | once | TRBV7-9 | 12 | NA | TGTGCCAGCAGCTTCGGCAGCGGCGAGCAGTACTTC | CASSFGSGEQYF
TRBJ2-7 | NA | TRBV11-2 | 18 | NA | TGTGCCAGCAGCTTTCGGGCCAGCGGGTTGCCATCCTCCTACGAGCAGTACTTC | CASSFRASGLPSSYEQYF
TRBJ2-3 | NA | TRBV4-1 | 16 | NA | TGCGCCAGCAGCCCTGGGAGGACTTTAGGCACAGATACGCAGTATTTT | CASSPGRTLGTDTQYF
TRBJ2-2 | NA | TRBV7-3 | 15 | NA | TGTGCCAGCGGAGGGGGATCAGGGAACACCGGGGAGCTGTTTTTT | CASGGGSGNTGELFF
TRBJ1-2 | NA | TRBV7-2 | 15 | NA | TGTGCCAGCAGCTCCGGGGTCAACCCTTTCTATGGCTACACCTTC | CASSSGVNPFYGYTF
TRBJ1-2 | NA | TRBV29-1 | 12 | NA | TGCAGCGTTCGGGGTAATATGGGTGGCTACACCTTC | CSVRGNMGGYTF
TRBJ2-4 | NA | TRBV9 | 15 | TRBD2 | TGTGCCAGCAGCGCCCTTAGCGGGGGCCAGAACATTCAGTACTTC | CASSALSGGQNIQYF
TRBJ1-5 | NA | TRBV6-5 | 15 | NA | TGTGCCAGCAGGAGAGGGGTTCAGGACAATCAGCCCCAGCATTTT | CASRRGVQDNQPQHF
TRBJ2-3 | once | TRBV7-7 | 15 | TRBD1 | TGTGCTAGCAGCATCGGGACAGGAGGGACAGATACGCAGTATTTT | CASSIGTGGTDTQYF
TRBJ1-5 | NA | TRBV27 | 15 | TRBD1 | TGTGCCAGCAGTCCCGGGACAGGCAGCAATCAGCCCCAGCATTTT | CASSPGTGSNQPQHF
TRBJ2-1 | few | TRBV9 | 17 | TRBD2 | TGTGCCAGCAGCGTAGCCGGCGGGACTAGCGGGAGGAATGAGCAGTTCTTC | CASSVAGGTSGRNEQFF
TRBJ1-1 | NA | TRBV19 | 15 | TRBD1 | TGTGCCAGTAGTCAGGGACAGGGGGTCTCCACTGAAGCTTTCTTT | CASSQGQGVSTEAFF
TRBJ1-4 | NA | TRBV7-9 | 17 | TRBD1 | TGTGCCAGCAGCCTAGGACAGGGCCCTGCAACTAATGAAAAACTGTTTTTT | CASSLGQGPATNEKLFF
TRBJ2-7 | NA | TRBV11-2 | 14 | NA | TGTGCCAGCCGAAGACTCGGACAGCTACACGAGCAGTACTTC | CASRRLGQLHEQYF
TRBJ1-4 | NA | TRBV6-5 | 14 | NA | TGTGCCAGCAGTCGGACAGCAACTAATGAAAAACTGTTTTTT | CASSRTATNEKLFF
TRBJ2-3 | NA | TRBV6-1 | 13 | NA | TGTGCCAGCAGTCTCTATCCCGTAGATACGCAGTATTTT | CASSLYPVDTQYF
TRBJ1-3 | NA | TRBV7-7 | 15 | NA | TGTGCTAGCAGCCTTGGGACCAACTCTGGAAACACCATATATTTT | CASSLGTNSGNTIYF
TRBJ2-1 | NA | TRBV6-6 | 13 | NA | TGTGCCAGCGGATTGAGCTCCTACAATGAGCAGTTCTTC | CASGLSSYNEQFF
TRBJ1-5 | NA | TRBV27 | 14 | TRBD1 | TGTGCCAGCAGTCCGGGGACAGGGAATCAGCCCCAGCATTTT | CASSPGTGNQPQHF
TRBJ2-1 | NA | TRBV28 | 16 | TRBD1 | TGTGCCAGCAGTTCTTGGACAGGGCAAACCTACAATGAGCAGTTCTTC | CASSSWTGQTYNEQFF
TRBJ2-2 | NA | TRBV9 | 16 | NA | TGTGCCAGCAGCGTAGCAGGGGGGAGAGTGCACGGGGAGCTGTTTTTT | CASSVAGGRVHGELFF
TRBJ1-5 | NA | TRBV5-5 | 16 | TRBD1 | TGTGCCAGCAGCACAACTGGACAGGGGCAAAATCAGCCCCAGCATTTT | CASSTTGQGQNQPQHF
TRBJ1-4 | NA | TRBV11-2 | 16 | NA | TGTGCCAGCAGCTTAGGTCCAGGGGATACTAATGAAAAACTGTTTTTT | CASSLGPGDTNEKLFF
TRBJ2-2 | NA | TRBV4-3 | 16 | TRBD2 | TGCGCCAGCAGCCCAAGCGGGGGGACTGACACCGGGGAGCTGTTTTTT | CASSPSGGTDTGELFF
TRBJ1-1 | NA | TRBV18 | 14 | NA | TGTGCCAGCTCACCGACGTCGATGAACACTGAAGCTTTCTTT | CASSPTSMNTEAFF
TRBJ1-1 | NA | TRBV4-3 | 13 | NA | TGCGCCAGCAGCCAAGAGGGTCGGGCGCGAGCTTTCTTT | CASSQEGRARAFF